This T cell receptor (beta chain) was captured by sequencing in a study of beta chain features in type 1 diabetes (dated by TCRdb to the late 2010s). Study-wide context: Patients and healthy donors did not differ in mean age, gender distribution, total cell number or subset yield. The study compared the TCRB repertoires of sorted circulating CD4+ T cell subsets in recently diagnosed type 1 diabetes patients with those in matched healthy donors. A total of roughly 99 million sorted cells were examined across all samples, and the number of cells per subset was strongly correlated with RNA yield. Regulatory and stem cell-like memory subsets were obtained from only 8 patients and roughly 8 healthy donors, while naive and central memory subsets were obtained from all 30 or so donors. Overall study outcomes, separate from this receptor: At VDJ recombination sites, type 1 diabetes patients had fewer insertions and more deleted nucleotides, which implies abnormalities in thymic rearrangement. PCR may preferentially amplify shorter templates, but because patient and control samples were amplified and corrected together, any resulting skew would affect both groups equally. Naive, central memory and regulatory TCRB repertoires appeared more similar among patients than among healthy donors. Because cDNA was sequenced instead of genomic DNA, activated cells with high expression could be over-represented, although the groups did not differ in activation or CD3 levels. HLA sub-analyses involved small numbers of individuals, so any influence of HLA type on TCRB rearrangement remained unresolved. A moderate but significant shortening of TCRB CDR3 length was observed in type 1 diabetes patients in all four CD4+ subsets.

The entire amount of isolated RNA was reverse transcribed using the High Capacity cDNA Reverse Transcription Kit, so the sequenced TCRB transcripts were expressed ones. Deep immunoSEQ sequencing was applied to naive, central memory and regulatory T cell samples, giving an average of roughly 3.5 million total reads per sample. Sorted cells were lysed in RLT buffer and RNA was extracted with DNase-treated RNeasy Micro or Mini kits, depending on cell number. Each cell subset was processed on its own to prevent cross-contamination, while patient and healthy donor samples were processed together. TCRB sequences were amplified from cDNA with the immunoSEQ multiplex PCR, producing 87-bp fragments spanning the CDR3 region. Sequencing of the amplicons was performed on the Illumina HiSeq platform. On the authors' methods: Synthetic template baselines were used to correct PCR bias computationally, reads within Hamming distance 2 were collapsed together, and singletons that could not be merged were discarded. Reads were aligned against IMGT so that V, D and J genes, CDR3 length and insertions or deletions at six rearrangement sites could be assigned. Within each subset, clonotype counts were normalized to sorted cell number, and only after that were true diversity and Gini coefficients computed with the tcR R package. The overlap coefficient, calculated on TCRB nucleotide sequences, was used to measure repertoire sharing. As a proxy for the pre-selection repertoire, out-of-frame TCRB sequences from naive cells were analyzed. TCRdb took this table from immuneACCESS and kept in-frame rearrangements with V and J called. Such tables lack part of the clones; where checked against another copy, unresolved V genes explain under half of the gap, and the rest is unexplained. Clone size and V and J calls were adopted from that table, with D and trimming inferred from the DNA. Present in this sample are roughly 380,000 clones, about 18% of which were seen just once. The ten top clones hold around 0.044% of the sample.

Measured from the cysteine to the phenylalanine, the CDR3 is 15 residues long. The read is trimmed to its CDR3 DNA, 45 bases read in frame from base 1. The V end gives up 0 bases and the J end 9 bases, leaving 4 bases in the junction not matched to a gene. Taken from the germline V gene, the CDR1 and CDR2 loops are SGHTA and FQGNSA. This clone was found a few times. Its target antigen remains unknown. There are no base qualities to consult, and no much larger clone falls within one base. A single peripheral blood draw of around 0.11 L on average was collected from each donor into heparinised tubes. Using a panel that included CD45RO, CCR7, CD25, CD127, CD95 and CD27, naive, central memory, regulatory and stem cell-like memory CD4+ T cells were sorted on a BD FACSAria II. A purity above 95% was achieved for all sorted populations. PBMCs were separated immediately by Lymphoprep density gradient centrifugation and were stained directly, without being cultured. Samples were stained and sorted in pairs, with one healthy donor and one patient per experiment, so that batch effects were minimized.

The rearranged segments are TRBV7-2 and TRBJ2-1, with TRBD2 matching 11 junction bases. The origin of this receptor is a woman between 18 and 29 years old in good health. Input material: naive CD4+ T cells from blood. The cell subset or site label of this sample denotes: true naive CD4+ T cells. CDR3 sequence: CASSLALAGATEQFF. The DNA sequence is as follows: TGTGCCAGCAGCTTAGCACTAGCGGGGGCCACTGAGCAGTTCTTC.